This TCR beta chain is drawn from a study of PD-L1 blockade in urothelial cancer. Study-wide background: Men with urothelial cancer arising in the bladder made up about 90% of the roughly 30 patients.

Sequenced by immunoSEQ multiplex PCR; TCRdb stores in-frame clones only, minus some. The repertoire holds about 110,000 clones, over 75% seen once, with 2% to 2.5% in the top ten. Each patient supplied 1 to 8 pretreatment and on-treatment samples. As for this clone: Its antigen is unidentified.

General study results and limits: Expansion of tumor-associated blood clones at 3 weeks was greater in durable-benefit patients.

CDR1 and CDR2 (germline): LNHNV, YYDKDF (reference sequence). This CDR3 is 19 amino acids long. The germline V and J ends were trimmed by 0 bases and 5 bases, with 26 bases remaining between them. The clonotype was recovered from a man in his fifties with urothelial cancer. The chain employs TRBV15 and TRBJ2-7; TRBD1 is a possible D gene (7 bases). Sequenced material: PBMCs, taken around atezolizumab (anti-PD-L1) treatment. CDR3 amino acids: CATSRDLARGDLRIHEQYF. CDR3 coding DNA: TGTGCCACCAGCAGAGATCTGGCCAGGGGGGACCTTCGCATCCACGAGCAGTACTTC.